This T cell receptor beta chain was recorded in a study of blood T cell repertoires in COVID-19. Study details: COVID-19 samples collected from the United States, Italy and Spain covered acute and convalescent phases.

This clone was counted once. Original analysis: Nucleated cell counts were estimated from reference gene primer amplification. Assay: immunoSEQ multiplex PCR; the TCRdb copy retains only in-frame clones and omits some. V, J and clone size are taken as reported in that table, and D and trimming were inferred from the DNA itself. This sample yields about 140,000 clones, of which approximately 86% are seen a single time; approximately 1.8% belongs to the top ten. From germline, CDR1 is SGHRS and CDR2 YFSETQ. The CDR3 runs 16 residues. V lost 4 bases to trimming and J lost 0 bases, with 15 bases between them.

The sequence derives from an older man with acute or convalescent COVID-19. Input material: peripheral blood. The chain has TRBV5-1 and TRBJ2-3; D might be TRBD2 (6 bases). The CDR3 sequence is CASSPRGRGSTDTQYF. The CDR3 DNA follows: TGCGCCAGCAGCCCCCGCGGGCGGGGTAGCACAGATACGCAGTATTTT.